This TCR beta chain originates from a study of CD8+ T cells in alopecia areata (dated by TCRdb to between 2017 and 2018). Regarding the study in general: The study used high-throughput TCRbeta sequencing to examine T cell clonal expansion in alopecia areata, in both the C3H/HeJ mouse model and human patients. In humans, TCRbeta sequencing was performed on scalp tissue and on sorted CD4+ and CD8+ peripheral blood T cells from healthy controls and from patients with patchy or totalis/universalis alopecia areata. Scalp clonality was compared across normal scalp (n=4), patchy alopecia areata scalp (n=8), and alopecia totalis/universalis scalp (n=8). RNA was extracted with the PAXgene miRNA kit for fixed scalp, the miRNeasy kit for PBMCs, and the RNeasy kit for mouse skin. TCRbeta CDR3 regions were amplified by immunoSEQ multiplex PCR using 35 Vbeta forward and 13 Jbeta reverse primers.

Comment on this clone: Its antigen is still unknown. It has no much larger one-base neighbor in the sample; base qualities were not kept.

The library was built by means of the immunoSEQ multiplex PCR assay. RNA was extracted from all samples and reverse transcribed into cDNA as template for TCR sequencing. SuperScript III was used for first-strand cDNA synthesis, primed with a 2:1 mix of oligo-dT and random hexamers. A synthetic immune receptor repertoire was used to assess amplification bias, and residual bias was removed computationally. The authors' pipeline ran thus. Raw reads were preprocessed to remove errors, and CDR3 was defined according to IMGT conventions as the region from the conserved cysteine to phenylalanine. Clonality was computed as 1 minus the Shannon entropy, with the entropy normalized by log2 of the number of productive unique TCRs. Scalp TCRbeta sequences were cross-referenced with sorted blood CD4 and CD8 repertoires so that the CD4 or CD8 identity of scalp clones could be inferred. The table comes from immuneACCESS by way of TCRdb, which keeps in-frame sequences with V and J called. Part of the clones is missing from these tables; in studies checked, under half for an unresolved V gene and the rest for unknown reasons. V, J and clone size are taken as reported in that table, and D and trimming were inferred from the DNA itself. The sample table contains about 150,000 clones; only one count was recorded for about two thirds of them. In total, the top ten clones hold roughly a third of the sample.

Reading from cysteine to phenylalanine, the CDR3 counts 15 amino acids. Of all the DNA, just the CDR3 is kept, 45 bases in frame from base 1. Trimming removed 0 bases from V and 4 bases from J; the gene matches leave 6 bases unexplained. Per the germline V gene, SGDLS is the CDR1 and YYNGEE is the CDR2. PBMCs were separated by density centrifugation and stained for CD3, CD4 and CD8, after which CD4+ and CD8+ T cells were sorted on a FACSAria. Scalp biopsies and blood samples were obtained from unaffected controls. The research as a whole found: Compared with normal scalp, lesional scalp had higher clonality and more expanded CD8+ clones, particularly in alopecia totalis/universalis, a pattern that suggests antigenic drive. Compared with mice, TCR sequences shared between patients were less clear, possibly partly because of HLA diversity across the patient population. Unlike mouse skin, which is dominated by gammadelta T cells, normal human skin has resident alphabeta T cells that are also sequenced, and this complicates analysis of the scalp TCR repertoire.

Sequencing was performed on CD8+ T cells sorted from blood. The receptor was isolated from a human donor in good health. The chain links TRBV9 with TRBJ1-1; 7 bases in between match TRBD1. The sequence in DNA is TGTGCCAGCAGCGTAGCTGGAGGGGGCACCACTGAAGCTTTCTTT. Its protein is CASSVAGGGTTEAFF.